The 10 T cell receptor beta chains below come from one sample, sequenced in a study of beta chain features in type 1 diabetes. The isolated RNA, all of it, was reverse transcribed, so expressed TCRB transcripts were what got sequenced. Some clones are missing from TCRdb's copy, which holds only in-frame ones; the method was immunoSEQ multiplex PCR. The profile covers hundreds of thousands of clones, with 15% to 19% appearing a single time and approximately 0.093% taken by the ten largest. The sequenced sample was naive CD4+ T cells from blood. Every receptor here comes from a man younger than 30 in good health.

This clone was seen more than once but under ten times. The chain couples TRBV10-3 to TRBJ2-1, with D perhaps matching TRBD2 (9 bases). V was shortened by 5 bases and J by 15 bases, with 29 bases between the two germline ends. CDR3 length equals 16 residues. Germline CDR1 reads ENHRY; CDR2 reads SYGVKD. CDR3 residues: CAISPRGQAIGLARFF. The CDR3 DNA reads as TGTGCCATCAGTCCCCGGGGACAGGCCATAGGACTAGCGCGGTTCTTC.

V gene TRBV29-1 combines with J gene TRBJ2-5; 8 bases map to TRBD1. CDR1 and CDR2 from the germline V gene are SQVTM and ANQGSEA. Trimming cost V 7 bases and J 5 bases; bases outside gene matches: 9. The CDR3 sequence is 13 residues long. The CDR3 sequence is CSAGGQGAETQYF. DNA of the CDR3: TGCAGCGCGGGCGGACAGGGCGCGGAGACCCAGTACTTC.

Only a few counts were recorded for this clone. The rearrangement joins TRBV11-2 to TRBJ1-2; D is possibly TRBD1 (6 bases). The CDR3 runs 12 residues. V lost 5 bases and J lost 5, with 9 bases in between. CDR1 SGHAT and CDR2 FQNNGV come from the germline V gene. The CDR3 nucleotides are TGTGCCAGCAGCAGACAGGATTATGGCTACACCTTC. Its translation is CASSRQDYGYTF. Drawing the rest from reference TRBV11-2 and TRBJ1-2, the complete variable domain is EAGVAQSPRYKIIEKRQSVAFWCNPISGHATLYWYQQILGQGPKLLIQFQNNGVVDDSQLPKDRFSAERLKGVDSTLKIQPAKLEDSAVYLCASSRQDYGYTFGSGTRLTVV.

The chain carries TRBV4-3 and TRBJ1-2; the D is unclear. From germline, CDR1 is LGHNA and CDR2 YSLEER. Trimming removed 1 base at V and 7 bases at J, with 10 bases between. The CDR3 length is 13 residues. The CDR3 loop reads CASSQASGSGYTF. CDR3 coding DNA: TGCGCCAGCAGCCAAGCTTCAGGCTCTGGCTACACCTTC.

This clone was seen more than once but under ten times. The genes are TRBV4-2 and TRBJ2-1; D perhaps matches TRBD2 (7 bases). Trimming pared 4 bases from V and 8 bases from J, leaving 12 bases between. Germline V gene data show CDR1 as LGHNA and CDR2 as YNFKEQ. This CDR3 has 13 amino acids. The CDR3 DNA sequence: TGTGCCAGCAGCCGAGGGGGGGACGATGAGCAGTTCTTC. Its protein is CASSRGGDDEQFF.

The chain links TRBV11-1 to TRBJ2-7, with D perhaps TRBD1 (6 bases). Per the germline V gene, CDR1 is SGHAT and CDR2 is FQDESV (reference sequence). The CDR3 sequence is 14 residues long. The ends were cut back, 3 bases at V and 4 bases at J, with 13 bases in the middle. CDR3: CASSFTGTRYEQYF. The CDR3 DNA follows: TGTGCCAGCAGCTTTACCGGGACAAGGTACGAGCAGTACTTC.

The V gene is TRBV5-4, the J gene TRBJ2-7; the match to TRBD2 covers 8 bases. Germline CDR1 is SGHNT and CDR2 is YYREEE (reference sequence). The CDR3 has 14 amino acids. The ends lost 5 bases at V and 7 bases at J; junction bases unmatched: 11. This CDR3 reads CASSTAGVFTEQYF. CDR3 sequence (DNA): TGTGCCAGCAGTACAGCGGGAGTTTTTACGGAGCAGTACTTC.

This clone was observed a handful of times. CDR3 region: CASSKTTGGYEQYF. The CDR3 DNA sequence: TGTGCCAGCAGCAAGACGACAGGGGGCTACGAGCAGTACTTC. The chain recombines TRBV9 with TRBJ2-7; 9 bases are a match to TRBD1. V dropped 4 bases and J dropped 3; count of bases not matched to a gene: 5. The CDR3 runs 14 residues. Germline CDR1 is SGDLS and CDR2 is YYNGEE.

This clone was found a few times. The chain joins TRBV13 to TRBJ2-1, with 12 bases identical to TRBD2. Germline V gives CDR1 PRHDT, CDR2 FYEKMQ (reference sequence). V was clipped by 1 base and J by 4 bases; unmatched bases: 2. The CDR3 has 16 amino acids. CDR3 sequence: CASSLVGTSGYNEQFF. CDR3 coding DNA: TGTGCCAGCAGCTTAGTGGGGACTAGCGGGTACAATGAGCAGTTCTTC.

This clone has a handful of counts. Other nucleotide sequences from this sample produce the same CDR3. The V call is TRBV5-1, the J call TRBJ2-3, with D unclear. CDR1 SGHRS and CDR2 YFSETQ come from the germline V gene. This CDR3 has 13 amino acids. Deletions cut 2 bases from V and 0 bases from J, with 4 bases between. CDR3 nucleotides: TGCGCCAGCAGCTTAGGGAGCACAGATACGCAGTATTTT. It translates to CASSLGSTDTQYF.